This TCR beta chain was found in a study of control samples from healthy donors and cancer patients. The data were produced by immunoSEQ multiplex PCR, yet TCRdb's version contains in-frame clones alone and is incomplete. The data show about 89,000 clones, around nine tenths seen once. The CDR3 consists of 15 residues. Per the germline V gene, CDR1 is SGHVS and CDR2 is FQNEAQ. J lost 4 bases, V lost 5 bases, and 4 bases had no gene match. Sequenced sample: blood. V gene TRBV7-8 combines with J gene TRBJ2-2; 10 nucleotides line up with TRBD1. This receptor was identified in a man younger than 45 in good health. This CDR3 is CASSTRTGGTGELFF. CDR3 nucleotide sequence: TGTGCCAGCAGCACCCGGACAGGGGGCACCGGGGAGCTGTTTTTT. The variable domain in full, completed from reference TRBV7-8 and TRBJ2-2, reads GAGVSQSPRYKVAKRGQDVALRCDPISGHVSLFWYQQALGQGPEFLTYFQNEAQLDKSGLPSDRFFAERPEGSVSTLKIQRTQQEDSAVYLCASSTRTGGTGELFFGEGSRLTVL.